This TCR beta chain originates from a study of blood T cell repertoires in COVID-19. Study at large: Sites in the United States, Italy and Spain provided acute and convalescent COVID-19 samples.

One Seattle source followed patients from active infection through their disease course. As originally analysed: Using reference gene primer amplification, nucleated cell counts were estimated. Sequenced by immunoSEQ multiplex PCR; TCRdb stores in-frame clones only, minus some. From that table come the V and J calls and clone size; the DNA was used to work out D and trimming. The sample shows over 70,000 clones, roughly 88% of them seen only once. The V and J ends lost 7 bases and 7 bases, in that order; junction bases with no gene match: 11. The CDR3 extends over 15 amino acids. The V gene's germline CDR1 is MNHEY and CDR2 SVGAGI.

The chain uses TRBV6-5 and TRBJ1-5; TRBD1 aligns across 9 bases. Input material: peripheral blood. The source is a man younger than 30 with COVID-19, enrolled during active disease. The CDR3 reads CASNLDRGASQPQHF. The DNA for the CDR3 is TGTGCCAGCAATCTTGACAGGGGGGCCAGCCAGCCCCAGCATTTT.